Listed below are T cell receptor beta chains from one sample, sequenced in a study of Graves' ophthalmopathy and Graves' hyperthyroidism. TCRdb called the multiplex PCR reads again in MiXCR, with one record for every CDR3 protein. This table holds about 340,000 distinct CDR3 sequences, 15% to 20% found once. Sequences were obtained from peripheral blood. The source of these receptors is an adult man with Graves' ophthalmopathy. The CDR3 runs from the conserved cysteine through the conserved F or W.

TRBV30,CAWRAVDSIYGYTF
TRBV24-1,CATSDAPGTGDSNQPQHF
TRBV6-2/TRBV6-3,CASSYPHRGRRSTEAFF
TRBV6-5,CASSSLAGAVTGELFF
TRBV5-1,CASSLVGSFLAGVLDEQYF
TRBV7-9,CASSFYSAASEAFF
TRBV19,CASSIVSGFNQPQHF
TRBV20-1,CSAKTGAKSEAFF
TRBV29-1,CSVTQGATEAFF
TRBV29-1,CSVYTRRGSGSRSEQYF
TRBV29-1,CSVVDGWGTEAFF
TRBV12-3/TRBV12-4,CASSLAGQGAETQYF
TRBV5-4,CASSSGTQVDTEAFF
TRBV4-1,CASSQGKGGEETQYF
TRBV20-1,CSARQRSEGVPAGANVLTF
TRBV2,CASSATSGNYEQYF
TRBV2,CASSESLGQGQYEQYF
TRBV7-9,CASSATSVQETQYF
TRBV3-1,CASSQGGFSGNTIYF
TRBV6-1,CASSKRRDGYTF
TRBV10-3,CAISLGSGELFF
TRBV20-1,CSATPPSGVDYGYTF
TRBV28,CASSLQGWRTKNIQYF
TRBV10-3,CAISDRDVTQYF
TRBV6-4,CASSSLERGGPNTGELFF
TRBV20-1,CSAREATSSPLHF
TRBV5-1,CASNDGGNSPLHF
TRBV20-1,CSTGTGGEQYF